Below, one TCR beta chain is given with its context. Its specificity is unknown. These data belong to a study of Ad26.COV2.S vaccination and SARS-CoV-2 variants. Across the study: The study gave Ad26.COV2.S intramuscularly, once or twice 56 days apart.

The treatment: around 19 received Ad26.COV2.S at low or high dose, single or two shots; a few received placebo; per-sample allocation not given. Each sample was drawn 63 days after the first injection (of vaccine or placebo). Ad26 vector vaccine expressed Wuhan-strain SARS-CoV-2 spike. The CDR3 is 15 residues long. V was trimmed by 4 bases and J by 0 bases, leaving 14 bases between them. The germline CDR1 and CDR2 sequences are SGHRS and YFSETQ. Sequenced by immunoSEQ multiplex PCR; TCRdb stores in-frame clones only, minus some. This sample has about 380,000 clones, with 83% found just once. General study points: Ad26.COV2.S recipients had broader spike-specific TCRs (P = 0.0014). The study found similar non-spike TCR breadth in vaccine and placebo recipients.

V usage is TRBV5-1 and J usage is TRBJ2-7; possibly TRBD2 for D (6 bases). Sequences were derived from peripheral blood, sampled in a trial of Ad26.COV2.S vaccine versus placebo. The clonotype was recovered from a person aged 18-65 years who received the Ad26.COV2.S COVID-19 vaccine or a placebo. The CDR3 DNA sequence: TGCGCCAGCAGCCTGGGATGGGGGGTCTCCTACGAGCAGTACTTC. Encoded protein: CASSLGWGVSYEQYF.